This note documents a single T cell receptor (beta chain) sequence. Participants' reported clinical history set cohort assignment. The data belong to a study of blood T cell repertoires in COVID-19. Study-wide background: Researchers got acute and convalescent COVID-19 samples from the United States, Italy and Spain.

The repertoire was sequenced with immunoSEQ multiplex PCR; TCRdb's copy has only in-frame clones and lacks some. This sample has approximately 200,000 clones, with 75% to 90% found just once. The germline V gene encodes CDR1 MDHEN and CDR2 SYDVKM. The V and J ends lost 2 bases and 4 bases, in that order; junction bases with no gene match: 6. The CDR3 length is 16 residues. The chain has TRBV28 and TRBJ1-5; 9 bases are shared with TRBD1. This clonotype was sampled from a woman aged 40 to 50 with acute COVID-19. The specimen sequenced was PBMCs or T cells enriched from blood (not recorded which). The chain's CDR3 is CASSLGLGQGNQPQHF. CDR3 nucleotides: TGTGCCAGCAGTTTAGGTCTAGGACAGGGGAATCAGCCCCAGCATTTT.